This T cell receptor beta chain was sequenced for a study of T cells in Graves' hyperthyroidism and ophthalmopathy. RNA transcripts served as the template for amplifying TCR beta CDR3 regions. In the first-round RT-PCR of the TCR CDR3, the HTBI primer set was used. TCRdb redid the calling of the multiplex PCR reads with MiXCR, one entry per CDR3 protein. The sample has fewer than 300,000 distinct CDR3 sequences, roughly 15% seen once; the top ten hold roughly 30%. This clonotype was found many times. The CDR3 runs 13 residues. The junction had 3 bases not matched to a gene; V was cut back by 4 bases and J by 9 bases. Germline V gives CDR1 SGHDT, CDR2 YYEEEE.

Sequenced sample: blood. The sequence derives from a woman aged 50 to 60 with Graves' hyperthyroidism that later progressed to Graves' ophthalmopathy. The rearrangement uses TRBV5-6 and TRBJ2-1; 11 nucleotides align to TRBD2. The CDR3 region is CASSTLAGGEQFF. DNA for the CDR3: TGTGCCAGCAGCACTCTAGCGGGAGGTGAGCAGTTCTTC.